The source of this T cell receptor (beta chain) is a study of blood T cell repertoires in COVID-19. Losses at the gene ends were 7 bases for V and 10 bases for J; bases not matched to a gene: 10. The CDR3 runs 14 residues. CDR1 and CDR2 (germline): MNHEY, SVGAGI. Clones were read by immunoSEQ multiplex PCR, and TCRdb kept only the in-frame ones, dropping some. The sample lists fewer than 350,000 clones; 90% were seen once. The sequence was collected from a woman in her late teens or twenties with acute COVID-19. The chain carries TRBV6-5 and TRBJ2-2, with 9 bases aligning to TRBD2. Sequenced sample: PBMCs or T cells enriched from blood (not recorded which). In nucleotides, the CDR3 is TGTGCCAGCAAAAGACTAGCGGTTGAACTGGAGCTGTTTTTT. Translation gives CASKRLAVELELFF.